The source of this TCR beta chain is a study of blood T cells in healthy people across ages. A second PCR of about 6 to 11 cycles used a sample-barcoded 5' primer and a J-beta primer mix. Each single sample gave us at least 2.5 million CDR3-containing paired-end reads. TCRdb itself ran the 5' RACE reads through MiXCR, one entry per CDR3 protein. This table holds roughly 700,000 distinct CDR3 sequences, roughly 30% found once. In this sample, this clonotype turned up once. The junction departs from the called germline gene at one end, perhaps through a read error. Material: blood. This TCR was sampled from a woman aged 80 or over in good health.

The CDR3 spells CASSPGWANEKRFF. DNA of the CDR3: TGTGCCAGCAGCCCGGGGTGGGCTAATGAAAAACGGTTTTTT. This rearrangement joins TRBV7-2 to TRBJ1-4; D is undetermined. This CDR3 has 14 amino acids. Germline V gives CDR1 SGHTA, CDR2 FQGNSA.